The source of this T cell receptor (beta chain) is a study of cytomegalovirus exposure and HLA in healthy donors. Each of the donors was a healthy bone marrow donor. This clone was seen once. Its antigen is not known. The primer mix had 60 Vbeta and 13 Jbeta primers. Some clones are missing from TCRdb's copy, which holds only in-frame ones; the method was immunoSEQ multiplex PCR. This table has some 220,000 clones, around 83% appearing once. General study results and limits: Researchers had no immune exposure information except CMV serostatus available. The Asian-associated ancestry cluster reportedly had fewer N-insertions than the approximately 630-donor mean in a later analysis.

Input material: PBMCs. The clonotype was recovered from a girl under 10 years old in good health and CMV-seronegative.

The CDR3 DNA sequence: TGTGCCAGCAGCGCCCATCAGGGGAGTTCCTACGAGCAGTACTTC. Translation: CASSAHQGSSYEQYF. The rearrangement links TRBV9 to TRBJ2-7, with D perhaps matching TRBD1 (6 bases). This CDR3 comprises 15 residues. The germline V gene has CDR1 SGDLS and CDR2 YYNGEE. Trimming took off 3 bases at V and 1 base at J, with 14 bases between the two ends.